These 18 T cell receptor beta chains were all obtained from the same sample, sequenced in a study of monozygotic twins with inflammatory bowel disease. TCRdb re-called the 5' RACE reads, yielding one record per CDR3 amino acid sequence without DNA. This sample's clone table lists over 150,000 distinct CDR3 sequences. The source material was blood. Receptors were obtained from a human donor with ulcerative colitis or Crohn's disease, or a healthy co-twin of an affected twin (not recorded which).

This chain links TRBV19 with TRBJ1-2; TCRdb names TRBD1, which stays unverified in the absence of DNA. CDR1 and CDR2 from the germline V gene are LNHDA and SQIVND (reference sequence). This CDR3 contains 13 residues. The CDR3 reads CASKGQYNYGYTF.

The chain has TRBV6-5 and TRBJ2-7; TCRdb reports TRBD1, a call that lacks DNA to check it against. The CDR3 runs 15 residues. Germline V gene sequence: CDR1 MNHEY, CDR2 SVGAGI. CDR3 sequence: CASSYASRGNYEQYF.

The chain links TRBV7-6 to TRBJ2-3; the TCRdb call, TRBD1, lacks DNA for checking. From germline, CDR1 is SGHVS and CDR2 FNYEAQ. The CDR3 extends over 17 amino acids. This chain's CDR3 is CASSVGTRRAFGDTQYF.

The chain recombines TRBV7-2 with TRBJ1-5; the TRBD1 assignment by TCRdb is unverifiable without DNA. The CDR3 extends over 16 amino acids. CDR1 is SGHTA and CDR2 is FQGNSA in the germline V gene. Here the CDR3 reads CASSLSPPLDAQPQHF.

The chain is built from TRBV7-2 and TRBJ1-5; checking the TCRdb D call of TRBD1 is not possible without DNA. CDR1 SGHTA and CDR2 FQGNSA come from the germline V gene. The CDR3 length is 14 residues. The chain's CDR3 is CASTYRGTGQPQHF.

V usage is TRBV3-1 and J usage is TRBJ1-5; lacking DNA, the TRBD1 call made by TCRdb goes unchecked. The CDR3 extends over 17 amino acids. CDR1 is LGHDT and CDR2 is YNNKEL in the germline V gene (reference sequence). The CDR3 here is CASSQGAGGVRNQPQHF.

The chain couples TRBV7-2 to TRBJ2-7. The CDR3 length is 14 residues. Germline CDR1 reads SGHTA; CDR2 reads FQGNSA. CDR3 residues: CASSKSGSSYEQYF.

This chain links TRBV14 with TRBJ1-6. Per germline, CDR1 SGHDN and CDR2 FVKESK. The length of the CDR3 is 14 residues. The CDR3 sequence is CASSQDSLGSPLHF.

The V and J genes are TRBV2 and TRBJ2-2; without DNA, the TCRdb call of TRBD2 cannot be checked. CDR1 and CDR2 (germline): SNHLY, FYNNEI. The CDR3 totals 14 residues. CDR3 residues: CASRTSPNTGELFF.

The genes are TRBV5-1 and TRBJ2-7. CDR3 size: 15 residues. The germline CDR1 and CDR2 sequences are SGHRS and YFSETQ. CDR3 sequence: CASSPVLGGSYEQYF. The complete variable domain, with remaining parts taken from reference TRBV5-1 and TRBJ2-7, reads KAGVTQTPRYLIKTRGQQVTLSCSPISGHRSVSWYQQTPGQGLQFLFEYFSETQRNKGNFPGRFSGRQFSNSRSEMNVSTLELGDSALYLCASSPVLGGSYEQYFGPGTRLTVT.

V gene TRBV7-3 combines with J gene TRBJ2-1. The CDR3 contains 16 residues. Germline loops: CDR1 SGHTA, CDR2 FQGTGA. The CDR3 sequence is CASSSNSGGSYNEQFF.

The CDR3 loop is CASSLNSGVSYEQYF. This sequence joins TRBV5-1 and TRBJ2-7; TCRdb's D gene call, TRBD2, goes unchecked for lack of DNA. CDR3 length: 15 amino acids. Germline CDR1 is SGHRS and CDR2 is YFSETQ. The full variable domain, its missing parts supplied by reference TRBV5-1 and TRBJ2-7, is KAGVTQTPRYLIKTRGQQVTLSCSPISGHRSVSWYQQTPGQGLQFLFEYFSETQRNKGNFPGRFSGRQFSNSRSEMNVSTLELGDSALYLCASSLNSGVSYEQYFGPGTRLTVT.

The V gene is TRBV6-1, the J gene TRBJ2-7; lacking DNA, the TRBD1 call made by TCRdb goes unchecked. Germline-derived CDR1 and CDR2 are MNHNS and SASEGT. This CDR3 region has 14 residues. CDR3 in amino acids: CASSPPAGRGEQYF.

V and J are TRBV20-1 and TRBJ2-3; without DNA, the TCRdb call of TRBD2 cannot be checked. CDR1 DFQATT and CDR2 SNEGSKA come from the germline V gene (reference sequence). CDR3 size: 11 residues. CDR3 amino acids: CSGAFTDTQYF.

The CDR3 reads CASSPGAGSLYEQYF. The chain combines TRBV5-5 with TRBJ2-7; TCRdb calls TRBD1, which cannot be checked without DNA. The CDR3 contains 15 residues. From germline, CDR1 is SGHKS and CDR2 YYEKEE (reference sequence).

The chain employs TRBV5-1 and TRBJ2-6; with no DNA, the TCRdb D assignment of TRBD1 cannot be verified. The CDR3 has 17 residues. Germline V gene lookup returns CDR1 SGHRS and CDR2 YFSETQ. CDR3 loop: CASSRQLSFSGANVLTF.

The rearrangement links TRBV7-9 to TRBJ2-2; TCRdb's D call, TRBD2, is unchecked because there is no DNA. Germline V lookup: CDR1 SEHNR, CDR2 FQNEAQ (reference sequence). The CDR3 is 14 residues long. CDR3 sequence reads: CASSRLASSGELFF.

V usage is TRBV20-1 and J usage is TRBJ2-5. Germline CDR1 and CDR2: DFQATT and SNEGSKA (reference sequence). This CDR3 is 12 amino acids long. The CDR3 region is CSAPHIPETQYF.